This T cell receptor beta chain was profiled in a study of molecular identifiers for immune sequencing clone quantification. Study outcomes and limitations: For highly expanded clones, sizes could be underestimated when identical TCR molecules share a barcode.

A single record per CDR3 protein comes from TCRdb applying MiXCR to the PCR reads. This sample carries more than 550,000 distinct CDR3 sequences, about 25% of them seen once, and the ten largest clones take about 0.84%. The CDR3 totals 14 residues. J gave up 5 bases and V 4 bases, and 5 bases lay outside the gene matches. Germline V gene sequence: CDR1 SGDLS, CDR2 YYNGEE. This clonotype was detected many times. What it binds is unknown. This TCR was sampled from a human donor in good health. Some libraries in this study had Jurkat cell RNA spiked in. Source material: naive CD8+ T cells from blood, with Jurkat cell RNA spiked in. Specified subset: FACS-sorted CD8+CD4-CCR7+CD45RA+ naive T cells. J is TRBJ1-4 and V is TRBV9, with 7 bases matching TRBD1. As DNA, the CDR3 is TGTGCCAGCAGCACAGGGGACCCCAATGAAAAACTGTTTTTT. This translates into CASSTGDPNEKLFF.